This T cell receptor (beta chain) was sequenced in a study of beta chain features in type 1 diabetes. Background on the study: Age and gender were similar between patients and healthy donors, as were cell yields. Study conclusions and caveats: It was not settled here whether HLA type affects TCRB rearrangement.

Investigators reverse transcribed all isolated RNA, so they sequenced expressed TCRB transcripts. Here immunoSEQ multiplex PCR was the method, and the copy in TCRdb shows in-frame clones only, minus some. This table has 900,000 or so clones, roughly 15% appearing once. This clone has only a few counts. Antigen unknown. Germline CDR1 and CDR2: SGDLS and YYNGEE. Trimming removed 2 bases at V and 2 bases at J, with 14 bases between. The CDR3 totals 16 residues. The collection from each donor was one heparinised blood draw averaging roughly 0.11 L. This receptor was identified in a woman aged 18-30 years in good health. Input material: naive CD4+ T cells from blood. The genes are TRBV9 and TRBJ1-3; possibly TRBD1 for D (5 bases). The CDR3 nucleotides read TGTGCCAGCAGCGTCTCAGGACAAAGCGCTGGAAACACCATATATTTT. This sequence encodes CASSVSGQSAGNTIYF.